This T cell receptor (beta chain) stems from a study of blood T cell repertoires in COVID-19. Study-wide background: Acute and convalescent COVID-19 specimens originated in the United States, Italy and Spain.

Authors' processing steps: Amplification of reference gene primers provided the estimated nucleated cell counts. TCRdb's table, derived via immunoSEQ multiplex PCR, lists solely in-frame clones and lacks some. From that table come the V and J calls and clone size; the DNA was used to work out D and trimming. The sample shows hundreds of thousands of clones, 70% to 90% of them seen only once. The sample taken for sequencing was peripheral blood. The clonotype was recovered from a woman aged 30 to 39 with active or convalescent COVID-19.

Here the CDR3 reads CASSLFVGDISSYTF. The CDR3 region has the DNA TGTGCCAGCAGCTTGTTTGTGGGGGACATATCCAGCTACACCTTC. The V call is TRBV5-4, the J call TRBJ1-2; TRBD1 is a possible D gene (6 bases). Between the trimmed V and J ends, which lost 1 base and 9 bases, there was a span of 19 bases. The germline CDR1 and CDR2 sequences are SGHNT and YYREEE (reference sequence). CDR3 length: 15 residues.